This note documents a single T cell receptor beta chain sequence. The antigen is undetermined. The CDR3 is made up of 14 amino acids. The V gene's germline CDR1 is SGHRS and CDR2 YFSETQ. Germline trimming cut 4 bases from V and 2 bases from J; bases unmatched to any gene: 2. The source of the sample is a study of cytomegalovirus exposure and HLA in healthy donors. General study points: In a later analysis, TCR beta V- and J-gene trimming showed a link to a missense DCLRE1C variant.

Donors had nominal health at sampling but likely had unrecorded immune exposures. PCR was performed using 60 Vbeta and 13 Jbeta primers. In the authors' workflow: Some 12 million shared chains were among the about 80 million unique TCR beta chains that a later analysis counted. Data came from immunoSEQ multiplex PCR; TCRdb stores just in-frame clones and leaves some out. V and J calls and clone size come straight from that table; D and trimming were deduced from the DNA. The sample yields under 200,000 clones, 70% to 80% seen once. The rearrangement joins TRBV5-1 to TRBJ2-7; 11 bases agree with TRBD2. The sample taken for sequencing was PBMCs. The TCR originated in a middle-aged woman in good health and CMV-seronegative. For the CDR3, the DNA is TGCGCCAGCAGCGGGACTAGCGGACCCTACGAGCAGTACTTC. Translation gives CASSGTSGPYEQYF.